Listed here are 15 T cell receptor beta chains from one sample, sequenced in a study of blood T cell repertoires in COVID-19. The repertoire was sequenced with immunoSEQ multiplex PCR; TCRdb's copy has only in-frame clones and lacks some. Of more than 150,000 clones in the sample, about 93% were seen once. What was sequenced was peripheral blood. The receptors were gathered from a man aged 25-40 years with COVID-19, enrolled during active disease.

This chain joins TRBV7-2 and TRBJ2-7, with D tentatively TRBD1 (5 bases). The CDR3 covers 16 residues. CDR1 and CDR2 (germline): SGHTA, FQGNSA. Trimming stripped 0 bases from V and 2 bases from J, with 14 bases between. The CDR3 nucleotides are TGTGCCAGCAGCTTAGCGGCCAACTGGGGCCCCTACGAGCAGTACTTC. Translation gives CASSLAANWGPYEQYF.

The chain recombines TRBV6-5 with TRBJ1-1; TRBD1 might be the D (6 bases). The CDR3 sequence is 13 residues long. The V and J ends lost 7 bases and 5 bases respectively, with 14 bases between them. Germline lookup yields CDR1 MNHEY and CDR2 SVGAGI. The CDR3 loop reads CASIPARGTEAFF. In nucleotides, the CDR3 is TGTGCCAGCATACCCGCCAGGGGAACTGAAGCTTTCTTT.

This clone was observed a handful of times. The rearrangement links TRBV3-1 (or the pseudogene TRBV3-2) to TRBJ2-5; D uncertain. The germline V gene encodes CDR1 LGHDT and CDR2 YNNKEL (reference sequence). The CDR3 is made up of 15 amino acids. V was cut by 0 bases and J by 1 base, with 9 bases left in between. The CDR3 sequence: CASSQDFGGQETQYF. Here the CDR3 DNA reads TGTGCCAGCAGCCAAGATTTTGGCGGCCAAGAGACCCAGTACTTC.

The chain couples TRBV6-6 to TRBJ1-3, with 7 bases aligning to TRBD1. Per the germline V gene, CDR1 is MNHNY and CDR2 is SVGAGI (reference sequence). J gave up 2 bases and V 2 bases, and 3 bases lay outside the gene matches. The CDR3 covers 15 residues. In DNA, the CDR3 is TGTGCCAGCAGTTACCCGACAGGGCCTGGAAACACCATATATTTT. Amino acids: CASSYPTGPGNTIYF.

The gene calls are TRBV25-1 and TRBJ1-1, with D possibly matching TRBD1 (6 bases). The CDR3 length is 11 residues. Trimming cost V 8 bases and J 5 bases, with 9 bases left between them. Germline CDR1 reads MGHDK; CDR2 reads SYGVNS. The DNA of the CDR3 is TGTGCCAGCTCCGGACAGACTGAAGCTTTCTTT. Amino acid sequence: CASSGQTEAFF.

This clone showed up just once. This chain uses TRBV3-1 (or the pseudogene TRBV3-2) with TRBJ1-2; maybe TRBD1 (6 bases). CDR1 and CDR2 (germline): LGHDT, YNNKEL (reference sequence). CDR3 size: 13 residues. V was pared by 4 bases and J by 3 bases, with 9 bases between. The CDR3: CASSRDIYYGYTF. CDR3 sequence (DNA): TGTGCCAGCAGCCGGGACATTTACTATGGCTACACCTTC.

The chain is built from TRBV11-3 and TRBJ2-2, with 12 bases identical to TRBD2. CDR3 length: 17 residues. V gave up 5 bases and J gave up 1 base; unmatched junction bases: 5. CDR1 and CDR2 from the germline V gene are SGHNT and YENEEA. CDR3 residues: CASSPSGGAWNTGELFF. CDR3 in DNA: TGTGCCAGCAGCCCTAGCGGGGGGGCCTGGAACACCGGGGAGCTGTTTTTT. The whole variable domain, filled in from reference TRBV11-3 and TRBJ2-2, reads EAGVVQSPRYKIIEKKQPVAFWCNPISGHNTLYWYLQNLGQGPELLIRYENEEAVDDSQLPKDRFSAERLKGVDSTLKIQPAELGDSAVYLCASSPSGGAWNTGELFFGEGSRLTVL.

The rearrangement joins TRBV19 to TRBJ2-5; 7 bases agree with TRBD1. Trimming removed 6 bases from V and 4 bases from J; junction bases left unmatched: 5. Germline V lookup: CDR1 LNHDA, CDR2 SQIVND (reference sequence). The CDR3 contains 13 residues. Here the CDR3 reads CASRRRQGETQYF. The CDR3 DNA follows: TGTGCCAGTAGGAGACGACAGGGAGAGACCCAGTACTTC.

The rearrangement links TRBV9 to TRBJ2-5; 10 bases match TRBD1. The CDR3 contains 16 residues. The V gene's germline CDR1 is SGDLS and CDR2 YYNGEE. V shed 2 bases, J shed 4 bases, and the junction held 8 bases outside the gene matches. CDR3 in amino acids: CASSVRQGAVGETQYF. In DNA, the CDR3 is TGTGCCAGCAGCGTGAGACAGGGGGCAGTAGGAGAGACCCAGTACTTC.

The chain couples TRBV7-3 to TRBJ2-7, with a possible D match to TRBD1 (6 bases). V lost 5 bases and J 3 bases, leaving 17 bases between the germline ends. The germline gives CDR1 SGHTA, CDR2 FQGTGA. The length of the CDR3 is 15 residues. DNA of the CDR3: TGTGCCAGCAGCAGAACAGGGACGAAAAACTACGAGCAGTACTTC. As protein: CASSRTGTKNYEQYF.

The rearrangement joins TRBV3-1 (or the pseudogene TRBV3-2) to TRBJ1-1, with unresolved D. Trimming took off 2 bases at V and 0 bases at J, with 10 bases between the two ends. Germline CDR1 reads LGHDT; CDR2 reads YNNKEL (reference sequence). The CDR3 runs 15 residues. The CDR3 bases are TGTGCCAGCAGCCAAATTCACAGCATGAACACTGAAGCTTTCTTT. It specifies CASSQIHSMNTEAFF.

The J gene is TRBJ2-3, the V gene TRBV11-1, with D perhaps matching TRBD2 (7 bases). The CDR3 has 15 residues. V was shortened by 1 base and J by 2 bases, with 10 bases between the two germline ends. Per the germline V gene, CDR1 is SGHAT and CDR2 is FQDESV (reference sequence). CDR3 loop: CASSLVGGATDTQYF. The CDR3 bases are TGTGCCAGCAGCTTAGTTGGGGGGGCCACAGATACGCAGTATTTT.

Comment on this clone: One end of the junction does not line up with germline, which may come from a read error. The chain employs TRBV11-3 and TRBJ2-1; D gene unclear. From germline, CDR1 is SGHNT and CDR2 YENEEA. There are 14 residues in the CDR3. The CDR3 nucleotides are TGTGCCAGCAGCTTAGATCCCCAAAACAAGGAGCAGTTCTTC. Its protein product is CASSLDPQNKEQFF.

The chain employs TRBV7-9 and TRBJ2-7; 8 positions agree with TRBD1. The CDR3 has 17 residues. V was pared by 4 bases and J by 4 bases, with 15 bases of the junction left unmatched. CDR1 SEHNR and CDR2 FQNEAQ come from the germline V gene (reference sequence). CDR3 protein: CASSSRDRPPLLYEQYF. As DNA, the CDR3 is TGTGCCAGCAGCTCCCGGGACAGGCCTCCTCTTCTTTACGAGCAGTACTTC.

A single count supports this clone. The chain carries TRBV20-1 and TRBJ2-7, with 10 bases that match TRBD1. The CDR3 consists of 15 residues. V lost 3 bases and J lost 2; bases outside the gene matches: 7. Germline CDR1 and CDR2: DFQATT and SNEGSKA (reference sequence). The CDR3 sequence is CSASPGTGVTYEQYF. DNA for the CDR3: TGCAGTGCTAGTCCCGGGACAGGGGTTACCTACGAGCAGTACTTC.